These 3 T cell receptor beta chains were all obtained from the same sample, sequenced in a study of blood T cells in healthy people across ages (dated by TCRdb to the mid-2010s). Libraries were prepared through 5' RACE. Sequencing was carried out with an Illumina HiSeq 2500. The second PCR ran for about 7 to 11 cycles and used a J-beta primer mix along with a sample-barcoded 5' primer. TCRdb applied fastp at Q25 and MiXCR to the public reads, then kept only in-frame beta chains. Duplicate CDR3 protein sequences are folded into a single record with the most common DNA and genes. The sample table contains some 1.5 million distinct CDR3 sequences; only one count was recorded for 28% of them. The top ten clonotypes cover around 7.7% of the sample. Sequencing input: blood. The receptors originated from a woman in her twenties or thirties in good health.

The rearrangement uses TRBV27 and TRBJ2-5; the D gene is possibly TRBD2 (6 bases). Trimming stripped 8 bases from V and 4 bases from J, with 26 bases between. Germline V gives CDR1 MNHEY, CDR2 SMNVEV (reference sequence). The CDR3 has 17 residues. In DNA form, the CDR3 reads TGTGCCAGCGGTTCCCCTAGGGAGGTCAGGGCGGGAGAGACCCAGTACTTC. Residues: CASGSPREVRAGETQYF.

Written as DNA, the CDR3 is TGCAGTGCTCCTAAGGACAGCTCCCCCCACTCCTACGAGCAGTACTTC. It codes for CSAPKDSSPHSYEQYF. This rearrangement joins TRBV20-1 to TRBJ2-7, with D perhaps TRBD1 (6 bases). V was clipped by 5 bases and J by 0 bases, with 20 bases between them. This CDR3 comprises 16 residues. Per germline, CDR1 DFQATT and CDR2 SNEGSKA (reference sequence).

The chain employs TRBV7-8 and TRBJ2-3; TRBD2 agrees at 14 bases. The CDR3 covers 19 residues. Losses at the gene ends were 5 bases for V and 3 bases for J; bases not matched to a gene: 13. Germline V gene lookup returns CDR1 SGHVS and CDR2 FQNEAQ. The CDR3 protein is CASSTPGLAGVSGTDTQYF. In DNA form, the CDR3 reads TGTGCCAGCAGCACCCCGGGACTAGCGGGAGTGAGTGGGACAGATACGCAGTATTTT. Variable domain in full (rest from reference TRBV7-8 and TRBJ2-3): GAGVSQSPRYKVAKRGQDVALRCDPISGHVSLFWYQQALGQGPEFLTYFQNEAQLDKSGLPSDRFFAERPEGSVSTLKIQRTQQEDSAVYLCASSTPGLAGVSGTDTQYFGPGTRLTVL.